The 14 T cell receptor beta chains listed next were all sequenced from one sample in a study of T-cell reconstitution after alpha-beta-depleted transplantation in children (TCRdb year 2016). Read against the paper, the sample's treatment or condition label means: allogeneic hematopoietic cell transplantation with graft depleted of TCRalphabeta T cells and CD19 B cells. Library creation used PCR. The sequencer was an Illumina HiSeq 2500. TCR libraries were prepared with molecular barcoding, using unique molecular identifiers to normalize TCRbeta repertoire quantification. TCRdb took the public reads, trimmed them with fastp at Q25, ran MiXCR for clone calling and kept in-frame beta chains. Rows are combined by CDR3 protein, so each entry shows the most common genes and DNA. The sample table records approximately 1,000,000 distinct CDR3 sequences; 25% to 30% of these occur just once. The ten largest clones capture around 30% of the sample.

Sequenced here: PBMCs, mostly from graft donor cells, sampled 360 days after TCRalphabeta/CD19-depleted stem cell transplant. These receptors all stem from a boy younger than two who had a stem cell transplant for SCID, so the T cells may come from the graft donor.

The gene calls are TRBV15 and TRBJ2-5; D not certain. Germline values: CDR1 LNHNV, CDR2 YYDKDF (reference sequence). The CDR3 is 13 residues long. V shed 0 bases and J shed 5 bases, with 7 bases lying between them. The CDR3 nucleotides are TGTGCCACCAGCAGAGATCAGAGGGAGACCCAGTACTTC. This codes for CATSRDQRETQYF.

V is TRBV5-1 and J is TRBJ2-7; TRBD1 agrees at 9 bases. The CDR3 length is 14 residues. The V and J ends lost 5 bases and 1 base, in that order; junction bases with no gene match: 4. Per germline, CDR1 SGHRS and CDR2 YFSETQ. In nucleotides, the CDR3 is TGCGCCAGCAGGGACGGGACAGGGTCCTACGAGCAGTACTTC. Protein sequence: CASRDGTGSYEQYF.

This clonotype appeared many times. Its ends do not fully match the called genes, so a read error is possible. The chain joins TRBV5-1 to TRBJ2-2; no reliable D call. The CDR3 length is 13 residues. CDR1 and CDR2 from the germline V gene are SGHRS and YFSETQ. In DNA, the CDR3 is TGTGCCAGCAGCTTAAAAGTCACCGGGGAGCTGTTTTTT. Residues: CASSLKVTGELFF.

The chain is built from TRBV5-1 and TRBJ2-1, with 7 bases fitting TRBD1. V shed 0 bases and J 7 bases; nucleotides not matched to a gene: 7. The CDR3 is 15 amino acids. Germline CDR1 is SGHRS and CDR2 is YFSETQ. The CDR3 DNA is TGCGCCAGCAGCTTGGTGACAGGGTTTGGTAATGAGCAGTTCTTC. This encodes CASSLVTGFGNEQFF. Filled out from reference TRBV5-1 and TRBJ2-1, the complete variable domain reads KAGVTQTPRYLIKTRGQQVTLSCSPISGHRSVSWYQQTPGQGLQFLFEYFSETQRNKGNFPGRFSGRQFSNSRSEMNVSTLELGDSALYLCASSLVTGFGNEQFFGPGTRLTVL.

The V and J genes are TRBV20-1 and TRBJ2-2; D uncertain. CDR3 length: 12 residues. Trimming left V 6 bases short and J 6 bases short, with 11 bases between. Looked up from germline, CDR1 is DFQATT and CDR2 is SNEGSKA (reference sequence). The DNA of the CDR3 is TGCAGTGCCCTCAGACCGCCCGGGGAGCTGTTTTTT. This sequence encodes CSALRPPGELFF.

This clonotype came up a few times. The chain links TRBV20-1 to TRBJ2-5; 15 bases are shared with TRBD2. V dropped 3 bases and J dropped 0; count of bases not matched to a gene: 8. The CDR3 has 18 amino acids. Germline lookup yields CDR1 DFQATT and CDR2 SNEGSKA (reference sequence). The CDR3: CSASSGTSGGYYQETQYF. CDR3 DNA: TGCAGTGCTAGCTCCGGGACTAGCGGGGGGTACTACCAAGAGACCCAGTACTTC.

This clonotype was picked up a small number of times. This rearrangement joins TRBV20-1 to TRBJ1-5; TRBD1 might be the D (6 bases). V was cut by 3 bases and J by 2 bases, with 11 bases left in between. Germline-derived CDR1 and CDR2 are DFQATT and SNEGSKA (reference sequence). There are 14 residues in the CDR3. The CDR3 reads CSARGGWGNQPQHF. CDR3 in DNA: TGCAGTGCTAGGGGGGGCTGGGGCAATCAGCCCCAGCATTTT.

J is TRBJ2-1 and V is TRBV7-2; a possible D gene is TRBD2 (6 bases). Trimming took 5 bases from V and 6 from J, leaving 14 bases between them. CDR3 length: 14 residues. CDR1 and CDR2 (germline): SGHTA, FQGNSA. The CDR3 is CASSPTGVRNEQFF. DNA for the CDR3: TGTGCCAGCAGCCCTACGGGGGTACGCAATGAGCAGTTCTTC.

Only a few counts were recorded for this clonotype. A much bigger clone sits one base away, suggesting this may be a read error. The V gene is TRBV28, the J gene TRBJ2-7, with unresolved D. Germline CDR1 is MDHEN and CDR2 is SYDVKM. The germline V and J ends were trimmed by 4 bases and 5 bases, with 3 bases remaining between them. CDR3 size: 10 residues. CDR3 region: CASSSHEQYF. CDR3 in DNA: TGTGCCAGCAGTTCCCACGAGCAGTACTTC.

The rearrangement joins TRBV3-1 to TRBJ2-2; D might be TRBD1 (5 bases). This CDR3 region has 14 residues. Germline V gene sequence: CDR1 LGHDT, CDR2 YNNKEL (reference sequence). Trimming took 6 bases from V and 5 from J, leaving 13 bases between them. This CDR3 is CASSHNPGTGELFF. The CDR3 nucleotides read TGTGCCAGCAGTCACAATCCAGGGACCGGGGAGCTGTTTTTT.

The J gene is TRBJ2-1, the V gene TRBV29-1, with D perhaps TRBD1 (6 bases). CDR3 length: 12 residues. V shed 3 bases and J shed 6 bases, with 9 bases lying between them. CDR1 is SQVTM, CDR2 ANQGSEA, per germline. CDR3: CSVEPGANEQFF. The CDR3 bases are TGCAGCGTTGAGCCAGGGGCCAATGAGCAGTTCTTC.

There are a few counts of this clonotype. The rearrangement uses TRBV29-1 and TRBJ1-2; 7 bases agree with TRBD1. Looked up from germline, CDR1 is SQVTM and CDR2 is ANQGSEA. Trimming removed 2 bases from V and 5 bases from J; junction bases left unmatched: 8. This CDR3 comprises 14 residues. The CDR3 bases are TGCAGCGTTGAATCGACAGGGCTTTGGTATGGCTACACCTTC. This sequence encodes CSVESTGLWYGYTF. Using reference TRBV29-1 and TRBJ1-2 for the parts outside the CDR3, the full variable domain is SAVISQKPSRDICQRGTSLTIQCQVDSQVTMMFWYRQQPGQSLTLIATANQGSEATYESGFVIDKFPISRPNLTFSTLTVSNMSPEDSSIYLCSVESTGLWYGYTFGSGTRLTVV.

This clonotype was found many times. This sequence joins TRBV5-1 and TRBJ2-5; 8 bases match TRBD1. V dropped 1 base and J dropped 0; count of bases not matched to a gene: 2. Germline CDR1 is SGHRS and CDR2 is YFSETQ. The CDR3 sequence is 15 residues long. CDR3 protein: CASSLKGQDQETQYF. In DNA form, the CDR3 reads TGCGCCAGCAGCTTGAAGGGACAGGACCAAGAGACCCAGTACTTC.

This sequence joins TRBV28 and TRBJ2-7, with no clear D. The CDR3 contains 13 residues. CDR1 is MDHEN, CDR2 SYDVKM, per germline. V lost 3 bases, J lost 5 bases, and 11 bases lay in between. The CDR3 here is CASSFWLGHEQYF. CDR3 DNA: TGTGCCAGCAGTTTTTGGCTTGGACACGAGCAGTACTTC.